This T cell receptor beta chain was sequenced during a study of CD8 T cells in Susac syndrome. Negative magnetic isolation gave CD8+ and CD4+ cells; FACS enriched CD8+ TEMRA. It was with random hexamers that about 0.45 to 1 ug RNA was reverse transcribed. Coverage of TCR beta CDR3 amplification by immunoSEQ multiplex PCR extended to 54 Vbeta and 13 Jbeta. TCRdb analysed the immunoSEQ multiplex PCR reads with MiXCR anew, one entry per CDR3 protein. The sample contains about 76,000 distinct CDR3 sequences, around 90% of which appear only once. The sample comprised CD8+ T cells from PBMCs. This clonotype was obtained from a human donor with multiple sclerosis.

Here the CDR3 reads CASSQEQAGLAGQETQYF. The CDR3 DNA sequence: TGTGCCAGCAGCCAAGAACAAGCTGGGCTAGCGGGACAAGAGACCCAGTACTTC. The rearrangement joins TRBV4-2 to TRBJ2-5; 9 nucleotides line up with TRBD2. With V trimmed by 0 bases and J by 2 bases, 10 bases remained unmatched. The CDR3 consists of 18 residues. The V gene's germline CDR1 is LGHNA and CDR2 YNFKEQ.